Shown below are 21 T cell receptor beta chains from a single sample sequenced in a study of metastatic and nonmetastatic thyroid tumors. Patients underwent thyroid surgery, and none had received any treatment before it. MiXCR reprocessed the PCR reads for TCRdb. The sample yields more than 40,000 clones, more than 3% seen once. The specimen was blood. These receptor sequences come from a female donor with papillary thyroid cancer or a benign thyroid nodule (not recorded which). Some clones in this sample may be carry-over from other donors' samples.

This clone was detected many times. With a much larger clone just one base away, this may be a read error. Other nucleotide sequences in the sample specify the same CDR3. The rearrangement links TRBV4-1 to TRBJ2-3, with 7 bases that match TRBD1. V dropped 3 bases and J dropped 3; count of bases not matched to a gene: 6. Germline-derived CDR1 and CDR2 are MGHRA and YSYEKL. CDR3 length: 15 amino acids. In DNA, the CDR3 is TGCGCCAGCAGCCAGGAGGCCAGGGGGACAGATACGCAGTATTTT. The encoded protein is CASSQEARGTDTQYF.

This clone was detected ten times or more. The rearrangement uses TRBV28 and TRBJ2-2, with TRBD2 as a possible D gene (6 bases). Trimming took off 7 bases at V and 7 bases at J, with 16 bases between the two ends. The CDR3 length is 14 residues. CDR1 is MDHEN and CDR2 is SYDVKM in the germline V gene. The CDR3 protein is CASMAGRDVGELFF. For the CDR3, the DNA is TGTGCCAGCATGGCTGGGCGGGATGTCGGGGAGCTGTTTTTT.

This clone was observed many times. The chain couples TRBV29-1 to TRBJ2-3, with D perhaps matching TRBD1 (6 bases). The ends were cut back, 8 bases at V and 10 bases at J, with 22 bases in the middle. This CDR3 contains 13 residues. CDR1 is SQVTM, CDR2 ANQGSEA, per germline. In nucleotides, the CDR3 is TGCAGCTTGGAAGGGGCCAGGGGCATGCCGCAGTATTTT. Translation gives CSLEGARGMPQYF.

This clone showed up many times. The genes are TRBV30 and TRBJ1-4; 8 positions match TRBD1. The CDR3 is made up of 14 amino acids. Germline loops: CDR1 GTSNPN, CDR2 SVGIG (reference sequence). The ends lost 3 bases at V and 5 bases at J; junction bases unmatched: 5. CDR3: CAWRETGDNEKLFF. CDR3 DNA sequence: TGTGCCTGGAGAGAGACAGGGGACAATGAAAAACTGTTTTTT.

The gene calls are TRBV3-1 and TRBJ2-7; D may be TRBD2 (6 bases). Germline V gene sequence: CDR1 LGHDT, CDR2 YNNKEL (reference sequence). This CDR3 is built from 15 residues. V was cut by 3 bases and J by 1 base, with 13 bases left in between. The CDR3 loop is CASSHRGGASYEQYF. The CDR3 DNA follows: TGTGCCAGCAGCCATAGGGGCGGGGCTTCCTACGAGCAGTACTTC.

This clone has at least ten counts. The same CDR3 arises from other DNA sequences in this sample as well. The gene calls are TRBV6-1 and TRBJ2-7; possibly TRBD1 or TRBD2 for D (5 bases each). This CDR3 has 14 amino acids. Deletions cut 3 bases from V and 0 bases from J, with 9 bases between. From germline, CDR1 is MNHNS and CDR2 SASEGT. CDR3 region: CASSDRGSSYEQYF. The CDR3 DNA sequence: TGTGCCAGCAGTGACCGGGGCAGCTCCTACGAGCAGTACTTC.

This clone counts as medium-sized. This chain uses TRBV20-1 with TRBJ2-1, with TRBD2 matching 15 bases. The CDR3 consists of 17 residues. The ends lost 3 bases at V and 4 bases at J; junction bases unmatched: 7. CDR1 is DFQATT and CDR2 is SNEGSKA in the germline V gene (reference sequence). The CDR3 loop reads CSARGLAGGSAYNEQFF. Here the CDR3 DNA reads TGCAGTGCTAGGGGACTAGCGGGAGGAAGTGCTTACAATGAGCAGTTCTTC.

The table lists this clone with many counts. This chain's CDR3 is CASSQDPDRVPYEQYF. In nucleotides, the CDR3 is TGTGCCAGCAGCCAAGATCCTGACAGGGTCCCTTACGAGCAGTACTTC. The V gene is TRBV4-2, the J gene TRBJ2-7; the match to TRBD1 covers 7 bases. The germline V gene has CDR1 LGHNA and CDR2 YNFKEQ. J was trimmed by 4 bases and V by 0 bases; bases with no gene match: 9. The CDR3 is 16 residues long.

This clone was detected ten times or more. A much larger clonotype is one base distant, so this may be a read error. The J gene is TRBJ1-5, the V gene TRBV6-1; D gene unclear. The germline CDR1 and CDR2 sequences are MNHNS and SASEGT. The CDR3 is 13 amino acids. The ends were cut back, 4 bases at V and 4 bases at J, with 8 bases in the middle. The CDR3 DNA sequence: TGTGCCAGCAGTGGGGCTGTGAATCAGCCCCAGCATTTT. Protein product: CASSGAVNQPQHF.

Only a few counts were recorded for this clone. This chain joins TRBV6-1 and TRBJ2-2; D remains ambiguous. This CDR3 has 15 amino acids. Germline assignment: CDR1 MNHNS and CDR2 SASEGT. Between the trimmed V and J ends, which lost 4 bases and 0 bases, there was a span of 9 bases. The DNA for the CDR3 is TGTGCCAGCAGTGCCAGGCCCGCGAACACCGGGGAGCTGTTTTTT. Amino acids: CASSARPANTGELFF.

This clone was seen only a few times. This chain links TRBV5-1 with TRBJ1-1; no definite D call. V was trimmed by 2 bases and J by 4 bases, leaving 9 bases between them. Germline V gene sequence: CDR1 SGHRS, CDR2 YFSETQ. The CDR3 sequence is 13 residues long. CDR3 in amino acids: CASSLGMGTEAFF. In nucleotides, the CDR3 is TGCGCCAGCAGCTTAGGAATGGGCACTGAAGCTTTCTTT.

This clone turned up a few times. The CDR3 loop reads CAWKKSGNTIYF. The CDR3 DNA follows: TGTGCCTGGAAGAAATCTGGAAACACCATATATTTT. V gene TRBV30 combines with J gene TRBJ1-3; D not certain. The CDR3 has 12 residues. The germline CDR1 and CDR2 sequences are GTSNPN and SVGIG (reference sequence). The germline V and J ends were trimmed by 4 bases and 1 base, with 5 bases remaining between them.

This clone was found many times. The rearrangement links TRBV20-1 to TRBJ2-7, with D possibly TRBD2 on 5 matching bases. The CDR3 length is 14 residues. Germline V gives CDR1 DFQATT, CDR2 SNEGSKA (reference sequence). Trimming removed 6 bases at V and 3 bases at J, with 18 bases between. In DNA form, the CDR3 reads TGCAGTGCGAAGGCAAGGGAGTCAGGCTACGAGCAGTACTTC. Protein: CSAKARESGYEQYF.

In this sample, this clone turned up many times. This CDR3 reads CASSIDASSGQYF. CDR3 in DNA: TGTGCCAGTAGTATAGATGCCTCTTCGGGGCAGTACTTC. This sequence joins TRBV19 and TRBJ2-7; D not certain. The V gene's germline CDR1 is LNHDA and CDR2 SQIVND (reference sequence). This CDR3 contains 13 residues. The V gene lost 0 bases and the J gene lost 9 bases, with 12 bases spanning the gap.

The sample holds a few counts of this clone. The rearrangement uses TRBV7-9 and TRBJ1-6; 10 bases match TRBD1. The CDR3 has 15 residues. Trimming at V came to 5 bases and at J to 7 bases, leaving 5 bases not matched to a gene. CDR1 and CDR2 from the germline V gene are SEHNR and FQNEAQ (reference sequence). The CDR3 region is CASSSSGQGNSPLHF. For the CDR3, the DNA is TGTGCCAGCAGCAGCTCGGGACAGGGGAATTCACCCCTCCACTTT.

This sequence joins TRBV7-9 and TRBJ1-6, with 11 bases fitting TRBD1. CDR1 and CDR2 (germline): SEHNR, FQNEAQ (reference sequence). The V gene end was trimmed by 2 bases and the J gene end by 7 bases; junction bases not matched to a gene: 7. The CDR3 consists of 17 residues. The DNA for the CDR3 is TGTGCCAGCAGCTTAAGGGGGGACAGGGGGACGAATTCACCCCTCCACTTT. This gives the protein CASSLRGDRGTNSPLHF.

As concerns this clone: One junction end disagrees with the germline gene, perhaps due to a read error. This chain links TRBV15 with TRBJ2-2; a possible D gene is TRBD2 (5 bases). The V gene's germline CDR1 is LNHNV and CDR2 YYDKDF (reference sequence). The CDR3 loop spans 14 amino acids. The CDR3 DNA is TGTGCCACCACGGACTCCGGCATGACCGAGGAGCTGTTTTTT. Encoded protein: CATTDSGMTEELFF. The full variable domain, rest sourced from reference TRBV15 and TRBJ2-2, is DAMVIQNPRYQVTQFGKPVTLSCSQTLNHNVMYWYQQKSSQAPKLLFHYYDKDFNNEADTPDNFQSRRPNTSFCFLDIRSPGLGDTAMYLCATTDSGMTEELFFGEGSRLTVL.

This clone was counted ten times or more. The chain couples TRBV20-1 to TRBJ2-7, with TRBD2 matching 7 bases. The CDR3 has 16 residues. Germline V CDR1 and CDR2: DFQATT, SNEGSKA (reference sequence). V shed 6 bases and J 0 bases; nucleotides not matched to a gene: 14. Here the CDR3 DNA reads TGCAGTGCAACCCCTAGCGGCGGGAGATACTCCTACGAGCAGTACTTC. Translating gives CSATPSGGRYSYEQYF.

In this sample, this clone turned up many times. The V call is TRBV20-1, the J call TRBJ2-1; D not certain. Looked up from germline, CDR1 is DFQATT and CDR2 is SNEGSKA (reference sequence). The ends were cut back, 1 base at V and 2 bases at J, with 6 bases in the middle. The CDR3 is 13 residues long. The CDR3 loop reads CSARGSPYNEQFF. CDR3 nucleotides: TGCAGTGCTAGAGGAAGTCCCTACAATGAGCAGTTCTTC.

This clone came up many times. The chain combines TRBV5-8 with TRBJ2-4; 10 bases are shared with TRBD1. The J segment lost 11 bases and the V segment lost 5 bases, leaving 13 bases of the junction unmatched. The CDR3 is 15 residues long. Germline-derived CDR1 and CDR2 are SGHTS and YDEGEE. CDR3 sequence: CASSQGDRGGGFQYF. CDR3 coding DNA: TGTGCCAGCAGTCAAGGGGACAGGGGCGGGGGTTTTCAGTACTTC.

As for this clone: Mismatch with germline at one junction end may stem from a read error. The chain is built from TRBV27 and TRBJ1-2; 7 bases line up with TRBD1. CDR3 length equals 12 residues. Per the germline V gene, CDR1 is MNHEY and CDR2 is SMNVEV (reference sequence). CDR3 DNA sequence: TGTGCCAGCATTCCGACAGGGCATGGCTCCACGTTC. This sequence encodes CASIPTGHGSTF.